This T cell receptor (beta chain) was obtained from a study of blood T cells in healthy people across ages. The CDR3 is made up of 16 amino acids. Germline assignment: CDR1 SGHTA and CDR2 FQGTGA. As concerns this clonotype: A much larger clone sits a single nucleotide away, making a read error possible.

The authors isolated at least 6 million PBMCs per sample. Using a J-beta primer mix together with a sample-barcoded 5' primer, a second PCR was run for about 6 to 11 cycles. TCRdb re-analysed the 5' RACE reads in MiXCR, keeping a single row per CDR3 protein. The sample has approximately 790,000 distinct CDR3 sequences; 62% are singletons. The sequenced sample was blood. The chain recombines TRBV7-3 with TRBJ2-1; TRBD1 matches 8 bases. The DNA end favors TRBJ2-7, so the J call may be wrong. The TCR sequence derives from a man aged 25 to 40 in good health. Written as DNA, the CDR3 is TGTGCCAGCAGCCTGGCCGGACAGGGTTTCGGGAATGAGCAGTACTTC. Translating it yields CASSLAGQGFGNEQYF.